Listed here are 3 T cell receptor beta chains from one sample, sequenced in a study of cytomegalovirus exposure and HLA in healthy donors. The PCR had 60 Vbeta and 13 Jbeta primers. Sequencing was performed with immunoSEQ multiplex PCR; in TCRdb, only in-frame clones are kept and a portion is missing. The data show some 170,000 clones, around three quarters seen once. The sample consisted of PBMCs. These receptors all stem from a man aged 35-49 years in good health and CMV-seronegative.

This clone was seen a few times. The V call is TRBV7-2, the J call TRBJ2-2, with 11 bases identical to TRBD2. The germline CDR1 and CDR2 sequences are SGHTA and FQGNSA. Unmatched junction bases numbered 7, after V lost 0 bases and J lost 4 bases. This CDR3 comprises 18 residues. CDR3: CASSLAVAGGWGTGELFF. CDR3 nucleotide sequence: TGTGCCAGCAGCTTAGCCGTAGCGGGGGGGTGGGGCACCGGGGAGCTGTTTTTT. Variable domain in full (rest from reference TRBV7-2 and TRBJ2-2): GAGVSQSPSNKVTEKGKDVELRCDPISGHTALYWYRQSLGQGLEFLIYFQGNSAPDKSGLPSDRFSAERTGGSVSTLTIQRTQQEDSAVYLCASSLAVAGGWGTGELFFGEGSRLTVL.

The genes are TRBV7-6 and TRBJ1-4; no reliable D call. CDR3 length: 14 amino acids. V lost 6 bases, J lost 4 bases, and 12 bases lay in between. CDR1 is SGHVS and CDR2 is FNYEAQ in the germline V gene. The CDR3 region is CASSNRGNNEKLFF. DNA for the CDR3: TGTGCCAGCAGTAATAGAGGTAATAATGAAAAACTGTTTTTT.

This chain connects TRBV28 to TRBJ2-7; TRBD1 might be the D (7 bases). Germline CDR1 reads MDHEN; CDR2 reads SYDVKM. Trimming removed 4 bases at V and 3 bases at J, with 16 bases between. CDR3 size: 15 residues. The CDR3 DNA is TGTGCCAGCAGTTCACCGGAGGGGGCGATCTACGAGCAGTACTTC. Translated: CASSSPEGAIYEQYF.